This T cell receptor (beta chain) was retrieved from a study of cytomegalovirus exposure and HLA in healthy donors. Findings and limits, study-wide: Reports credit the classifier with highly specific, highly sensitive diagnosis of cytomegalovirus status.

Germline CDR1 is SEHNR and CDR2 is FQNEAQ (reference sequence). The CDR3 contains 17 residues. The PCR had 60 Vbeta and 13 Jbeta primers. The protocol was immunoSEQ multiplex PCR, while the TCRdb copy is restricted to in-frame clones and leaves out a portion. In the table there are 40,000 or so clones, 65% to 85% of which are singletons. Comment on this clone: No antigen is known for it.

This receptor was taken from a woman in her twenties or thirties in good health and CMV-seropositive. The sequenced material came from PBMCs. The V gene is TRBV7-9, the J gene TRBJ2-5; 8 bases are a match to TRBD2. Matching the DNA end better, TRBJ2-7 makes the J call doubtful. CDR3 bases: TGTGCCAGCAGCCACGCCAGCGGGGGCCTTATTCGATACGAGCAGTACTTC. Its translation: CASSHASGGLIRYEQYF.